This T cell receptor (beta chain) was identified during a study of T-cell memory formation after mild COVID-19. In the study overall: TCR clusters were largely donor specific.

MiXCR was run by TCRdb on the 5' RACE reads, yielding one entry per CDR3 protein. The table shows around 340,000 distinct CDR3 sequences, with 14% occurring only once. As for this clonotype: Its antigen is unknown.

The CDR3 spans 16 residues. CDR1 is MNHNY, CDR2 SVGAGI, per germline (reference sequence). After removal of 0 bases from V and 0 bases from J, the junction contained 1 base not matched to a gene. Study-level findings and limits: Clones contracting over day 15 to 85 were CD4/CD8 balanced, with later expanders leaning CD4+. Some SARS-CoV-2-responding clones were already detected in memory before infection.

The clonotype was recovered from a man aged 18 to 29 who had mild COVID-19 (a few samples of this study predate the infection). Cell type and time point are not known. Sequences were obtained from PBMCs or a T cell subset sorted from them (not recorded which). The chain carries TRBV6-6 and TRBJ2-2; 7 bases fit TRBD1. The CDR3 reads CASSYSGTANTGELFF. The CDR3 nucleotides are TGTGCCAGCAGTTACTCCGGGACAGCGAACACCGGGGAGCTGTTTTTT.